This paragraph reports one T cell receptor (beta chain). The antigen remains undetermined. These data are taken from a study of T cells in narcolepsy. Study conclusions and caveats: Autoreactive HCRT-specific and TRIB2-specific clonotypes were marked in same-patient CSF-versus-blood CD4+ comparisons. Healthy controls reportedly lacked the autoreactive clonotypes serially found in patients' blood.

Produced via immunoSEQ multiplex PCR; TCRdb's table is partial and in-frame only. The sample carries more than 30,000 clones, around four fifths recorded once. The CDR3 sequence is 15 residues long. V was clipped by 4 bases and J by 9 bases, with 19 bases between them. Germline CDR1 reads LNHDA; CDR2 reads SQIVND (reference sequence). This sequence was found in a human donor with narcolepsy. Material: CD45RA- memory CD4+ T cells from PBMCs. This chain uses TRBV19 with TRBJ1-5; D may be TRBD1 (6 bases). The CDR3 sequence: CASSTRQAGRGPQHF. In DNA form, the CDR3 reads TGTGCCAGTAGTACCCGACAGGCCGGACGTGGGCCCCAGCATTTT.